This is a list of T cell receptor beta chains from one sample in a study of cytomegalovirus exposure and HLA in healthy donors. TCRdb keeps only in-frame clones here, not all; method: immunoSEQ multiplex PCR. The sample includes 85,000 to 100,000 clones, 81% of them seen just once. The sample taken for sequencing was PBMCs. Every receptor here comes from a girl aged 2 to 9 in good health and CMV-seropositive. Each CDR3 is given with its conserved first and last residue. The D gene is left open where the match is weak. The size of a clone is reported for some rows only, either as once, few or many, or as a class for expanded clones.

v_gene	abundance	d_gene	j_gene	CDR3aa	CDR3nt
TRBV19	.	TRBD2	TRBJ2-5	CASSMQGLAGETQYF	TGTGCCAGTAGTATGCAGGGACTAGCGGGGGAGACCCAGTACTTC
TRBV7-8	.	.	TRBJ1-4	CASSRGGFNEKLFF	TGTGCCAGCAGCCGTGGGGGGTTTAATGAAAAACTGTTTTTT
TRBV5-1	.	.	TRBJ2-2	CASKIYSNTGELFF	TGCGCCAGCAAGATCTACTCGAACACCGGGGAGCTGTTTTTT
TRBV27	.	TRBD2	TRBJ2-7	CASTGAGGQYF	TGTGCCAGCACAGGGGCGGGGGGGCAGTACTTC
TRBV27	.	TRBD1	TRBJ2-3	CASSLKGQGSNTDTQYF	TGTGCCAGCAGTTTAAAGGGACAGGGGTCAAACACAGATACGCAGTATTTT
TRBV4-3	.	.	TRBJ2-7	CASSQGAYSYEQYF	TGCGCCAGCAGCCAAGGGGCTTATTCCTACGAGCAGTACTTC
TRBV7-2	.	TRBD1	TRBJ1-1	CASRKQGSEAFF	TGTGCCAGCAGAAAACAGGGGAGTGAAGCTTTCTTT
TRBV7-9	.	.	TRBJ1-3	CASSLGPGNTIYF	TGTGCCAGCAGCTTAGGGCCAGGAAACACCATATATTTT
TRBV6-1	.	.	TRBJ2-5	CASSEESETQYF	TGTGCCAGCAGTGAGGAGTCGGAGACCCAGTACTTC
TRBV19	.	.	TRBJ1-1	CASSIRGLSFF	TGTGCCAGTAGTATCCGGGGATTGTCTTTCTTT
TRBV5-1	.	.	TRBJ1-1	CASSPTGTNTEAFF	TGCGCCAGCAGCCCCACAGGGACCAACACTGAAGCTTTCTTT
TRBV6-5	.	.	TRBJ1-2	CASIDRSYGYTF	TGTGCCAGCATTGACAGATCCTATGGCTACACCTTC
TRBV6-5	.	.	TRBJ1-1	CASSYSFRGSLEAFF	TGTGCCAGCAGTTACTCCTTCAGGGGCTCCCTTGAAGCTTTCTTT
TRBV5-4	.	TRBD2	TRBJ2-5	CASSISGIQETQYF	TGTGCCAGCAGTATTAGCGGGATACAAGAGACCCAGTACTTC
TRBV30	once	.	TRBJ2-7	CAWIPGTYEQYF	TGTGCCTGGATCCCAGGGACCTACGAGCAGTACTTC
TRBV6-5	.	.	TRBJ1-5	CASQQGSNQPQHF	TGTGCCAGCCAACAGGGATCAAATCAGCCCCAGCATTTT
TRBV29-1	once	TRBD1	TRBJ2-3	CSVEDPQRQGSTDTQYF	TGCAGCGTTGAAGATCCCCAACGACAGGGCTCCACAGATACGCAGTATTTT
TRBV5-1	.	.	TRBJ2-3	CASSRRDSSTDTQYF	TGCGCCAGCAGCCGGAGGGACAGTAGCACAGATACGCAGTATTTT
TRBV30	.	.	TRBJ2-5	CAWSASIYQETQYF	TGTGCCTGGAGTGCTAGCATTTACCAAGAGACCCAGTACTTC
TRBV6-5	.	TRBD1	TRBJ2-5	CASRWDSGVETQYF	TGTGCCAGCAGGTGGGACAGTGGGGTGGAGACCCAGTACTTC
TRBV9	.	.	TRBJ1-1	CASSVTGGEAFF	TGTGCCAGCAGCGTAACGGGGGGAGAAGCTTTCTTT
TRBV9	.	TRBD1	TRBJ1-2	CASSVTQGARGYTF	TGTGCCAGCAGCGTAACTCAGGGGGCTCGTGGCTACACCTTC
TRBV25-1	.	.	TRBJ1-2	CASSEMATGYTF	TGTGCCAGCAGTGAAATGGCAACTGGCTACACCTTC
TRBV27	once	TRBD1	TRBJ2-2	CASSLWGLAGGTGELFF	TGTGCCAGCAGTTTATGGGGATTGGCAGGGGGCACCGGGGAGCTGTTTTTT
TRBV6-5	.	.	TRBJ1-3	CASSYPGLNTIYF	TGTGCCAGCAGTTACCCAGGGTTAAACACCATATATTTT
TRBV6-5	.	TRBD1	TRBJ1-1	CASSYSRARGTEAFF	TGTGCCAGCAGTTACTCGAGGGCCAGGGGGACTGAAGCTTTCTTT
TRBV19	once	.	TRBJ2-7	CASRRTPDYEQYF	TGTGCCAGTAGAAGGACACCTGACTACGAGCAGTACTTC
TRBV7-3	.	.	TRBJ2-7	CASSLNPQGLDEQYF	TGTGCCAGCAGCTTAAACCCCCAGGGGCTCGACGAGCAGTACTTC
TRBV6-5	.	.	TRBJ2-7	CASSYSWPAGQYF	TGTGCCAGCAGTTACTCGTGGCCCGCAGGGCAGTACTTC
TRBV28	.	TRBD1	TRBJ1-3	CASSSHPRDRAGNTIYF	TGTGCCAGCAGTTCCCACCCTCGGGACAGGGCTGGAAACACCATATATTTT
TRBV6-1	.	TRBD2	TRBJ2-5	CASSGLAGDLETQYF	TGTGCCAGCAGTGGCCTAGCGGGAGATTTAGAGACCCAGTACTTC